This TCR beta chain came from a study of OX40 agonist ivuxolimab in advanced cancers. Whole-study findings and limits: Expanded clones belonging to CD8+ T cells outnumbered, on average, those of CD4+.

This clone was counted once. Its antigen is as yet unknown. V lost 2 bases and J lost 7, with 11 bases in between. This CDR3 region has 14 residues. Germline V gene lookup returns CDR1 MNHEY and CDR2 SMNVEV (reference sequence). Assay used: immunoSEQ multiplex PCR; TCRdb lists only in-frame clones, some missing. This sample has around 80,000 clones; roughly nine tenths occur once, and the top ten carry about 0.2%. This sequence was found in an adult with an advanced solid tumor such as melanoma, head and neck, liver or kidney cancer. Sequencing was performed on CD4+ or CD8+ T cells sorted from blood, taken in a trial of the OX40 agonist ivuxolimab. The chain employs TRBV27 and TRBJ1-4; D perhaps matches TRBD1 (6 bases). The CDR3 loop reads CASSLSRGGEKLFF. As DNA, the CDR3 is TGTGCCAGCAGTTTAAGCAGGGGCGGTGAAAAACTGTTTTTT.